This T cell receptor beta chain comes out of a study of OX40 agonist ivuxolimab in advanced cancers. This clone came up once. V lost 7 bases and J 8 bases, leaving 9 bases between the germline ends. The CDR3 runs 11 residues. Germline V gene data show CDR1 as MNHEY and CDR2 as SMNVEV (reference sequence). Only in-frame clones appear in the TCRdb table, and some are missing; sequencing was by immunoSEQ multiplex PCR. This repertoire shows roughly 71,000 clones, roughly 80% found once; its top ten account for around 1.7%. The chain couples TRBV27 to TRBJ2-1; D is uncertain. The sequence derives from an adult with an advanced solid tumor such as melanoma, head and neck, liver or kidney cancer. The sequences come from CD4+ or CD8+ T cells sorted from blood, collected in a trial of the OX40 agonist ivuxolimab. CDR3 nucleotide sequence: TGTGCCAGCACTACGCGGCATGAGCAGTTCTTC. This encodes CASTTRHEQFF.